This record looks at one T cell receptor (beta chain) sequence and its context. Trimming removed 4 bases from V and 0 bases from J; junction bases left unmatched: 6. The CDR3 contains 15 residues. The germline CDR1 and CDR2 sequences are SEHNR and FQNEAQ (reference sequence). This record belongs to a study of cytomegalovirus exposure and HLA in healthy donors. Vbeta (60) and Jbeta (13) primers were used in the PCR. Measured with immunoSEQ multiplex PCR; TCRdb has only the in-frame clones, and not every one. Of 120,000 or so clones in the sample, 80% to 90% were seen once. This clonotype originated in a man aged 35-49 years in good health and CMV-seronegative. The chain has TRBV7-9 and TRBJ2-7, with 7 bases fitting TRBD2. Sequencing was carried out using PBMCs. CDR3 nucleotide sequence: TGTGCCAGCAGCTCCCAGGGCGGGAGCTCCTACGAGCAGTACTTC. Its protein is CASSSQGGSSYEQYF. Complete variable domain (other parts from reference TRBV7-9 and TRBJ2-7): DTGVSQNPRHKITKRGQNVTFRCDPISEHNRLYWYRQTLGQGPEFLTYFQNEAQLEKSRLLSDRFSAERPKGSFSTLEIQRTEQGDSAMYLCASSSQGGSSYEQYFGPGTRLTVT.